Shown below are 18 T cell receptor beta chains from a single sample sequenced in a study of tumor-infiltrating lymphocytes in primary liver carcinoma (dated by TCRdb to the late 2010s). Without any cell sorting, total RNA and DNA were co-extracted from roughly 21-30 mg of bulk tissue using the AllPrep DNA/RNA mini kit. Sequencing used an Illumina HiSeq 2500. Starting from about 500 ng total RNA, TCRbeta-specific cDNA was produced by reverse transcription with a constant-region primer and ProtoScript II reverse transcriptase. Three nested multiplex PCR rounds, following a slightly modified ARM-PCR procedure, were used to build the TCRbeta libraries. Multiplex TRBV1-TRBV30 forward primers and a Cbeta reverse primer were used in the first two PCR rounds, each of which was run for approximately 11 cycles. Clones were called with MiXCR by TCRdb after fastp trimmed the public reads at Q25, and only in-frame beta chains were retained. All rows with the same CDR3 protein become a single entry with the most common DNA and genes. This sample lists about 48,000 distinct CDR3 sequences; about 68% were detected once. Approximately 30% of the sample goes to the ten largest clones.

Input material: liver tumor tissue from sampling region 3. The intended sense of this specimen's cell subset or site label: tumor region T3, left-lateral pole. Receptors were obtained from a man aged 35 to 55 with primary liver carcinoma and hepatitis B virus infection.

The chain has TRBV6-5 and TRBJ2-3, with 7 positions matching TRBD2. The V and J ends lost 11 bases and 7 bases, in that order; junction bases with no gene match: 12. Looked up from germline, CDR1 is MNHEY and CDR2 is SVGAGI. The length of the CDR3 is 13 residues. The CDR3 DNA sequence: TGTGCCGGCCCGGACTCGGGAGGCAATACGCAGTATTTT. Translated, it gives CAGPDSGGNTQYF.

A note on this clonotype: The junction does not match germline at one end; this may be a read error. This chain joins TRBV11-1 and TRBJ2-1, with 14 bases aligning to TRBD2. The CDR3 contains 17 residues. Germline CDR1 and CDR2: SGHAT and FQDESV (reference sequence). The CDR3 loop is CASSMGLAGEVENEQFF. In DNA form, the CDR3 reads TGTGCGAGCAGCATGGGACTAGCGGGAGAAGTTGAGAATGAGCAGTTCTTC.

The J gene is TRBJ2-5, the V gene TRBV29-1; a weak D match, TRBD1 (6 bases). V dropped 4 bases and J dropped 7 bases, with 16 bases sitting between them. The CDR3 consists of 13 residues. Per germline, CDR1 SQVTM and CDR2 ANQGSEA. CDR3 coding DNA: TGCAGCGTTGGACTGGGGGCTCTAGGGACCCAGTACTTC. Its protein is CSVGLGALGTQYF.

This clonotype is a singleton in its sample. A read error may account for a junction end that differs from germline. V gene TRBV11-2 combines with J gene TRBJ2-1; D tentatively reads TRBD1 or TRBD2 (6 bases each). The CDR3 extends over 14 amino acids. Looked up from germline, CDR1 is SGHAT and CDR2 is FQNNGV. The CDR3 coding sequence is TGTACCAGTAGCTCTCCCGGAGGGGGAAATGAACAGTTCTTC. It yields the protein CTSSSPGGGNEQFF.

This clonotype has only one observation. The V call is TRBV11-2, the J call TRBJ1-2; 7 nucleotides match TRBD1. The CDR3 is 14 residues long. Germline V gene sequence: CDR1 SGHAT, CDR2 FQNNGV. For the CDR3, the DNA is TGTGCTAGGGGCCCAGCCGACAGGGACTATGGCTACACCTTC. This sequence encodes CARGPADRDYGYTF. Based on the CDR3 plus reference TRBV11-2 and TRBJ1-2, the full variable domain is EAGVAQSPRYKIIEKRQSVAFWCNPISGHATLYWYQQILGQGPKLLIQFQNNGVVDDSQLPKDRFSAERLKGVDSTLKIQPAKLEDSAVYLCARGPADRDYGYTFGSGTRLTVV.

V is TRBV5-4 and J is TRBJ2-5; 8 nucleotides align to TRBD1. The CDR3 runs to 16 residues. Germline V gene data show CDR1 as SGHNT and CDR2 as YYREEE (reference sequence). The CDR3 nucleotides read TGTGTCGCCTCCTCCCCCCCCGGGCAGGGGGCTGAGACCCAGTACTTC. It codes for CVASSPPGQGAETQYF.

Concerning this clonotype itself: The final CDR3 position lacks the conserved phenylalanine or tryptophan, pointing to a likely read error. The chain recombines TRBV4-1 with TRBJ2-3; 7 nucleotides match TRBD2. The germline CDR1 and CDR2 sequences are MGHRA and YSYEKL. V was clipped by 4 bases and J by 6 bases; unmatched bases: 10. The CDR3 is made up of 15 amino acids. The CDR3 here is CASSRAGTAGDTQYY. The CDR3 DNA is TGCGCCAGCAGCCGAGCGGGGACTGCCGGGGATACGCAGTATTAT.

This clonotype was counted many times. The chain recombines TRBV4-1 with TRBJ2-7; 9 nucleotides agree with TRBD1. Germline lookup yields CDR1 MGHRA and CDR2 YSYEKL. This CDR3 comprises 13 residues. Trimming removed 4 bases from V and 2 bases from J; junction bases left unmatched: 0. This CDR3 reads CASSRTGAYEQYF. DNA of the CDR3: TGCGCCAGCAGCCGGACAGGGGCCTACGAGCAGTACTTC.

As for this clonotype: A read error may produce the germline difference seen at one junction end. The chain combines TRBV6-1 with TRBJ2-7; 8 positions agree with TRBD2. Germline CDR1 is MNHNS and CDR2 is SASEGT. The CDR3 is 15 amino acids. The DNA of the CDR3 is TGCGCCAGCTCCGGGGGGGCGGGAGCCGCGTACGAGCAGTACTTC. Translating it yields CASSGGAGAAYEQYF.

Concerning this clonotype itself: The junction shows a germline mismatch at one end, possibly a read error. This sequence joins TRBV6-5 and TRBJ1-2, with D possibly TRBD1 on 6 matching bases. Germline loops: CDR1 MNHEY, CDR2 SVGAGI. The CDR3 covers 14 residues. The CDR3 protein is CTSSYSDSIYGYTF. The CDR3 DNA is TGTACCAGCAGTTACTCGGACAGTATCTATGGCTACACCTTC.

This chain uses TRBV5-4 with TRBJ1-6; D may be TRBD1 (5 bases). The ends were cut back, 2 bases at V and 8 bases at J, with 17 bases in the middle. The CDR3 extends over 16 amino acids. The germline gives CDR1 SGHNT, CDR2 YYREEE (reference sequence). The CDR3 sequence: CASSFPGQLNDSPLHF. CDR3 nucleotides: TGTGCCAGCAGCTTCCCAGGGCAGCTAAATGATTCACCCCTCCACTTT.

The genes are TRBV6-1 and TRBJ1-5; a possible D gene is TRBD1 (6 bases). Germline CDR1 is MNHNS and CDR2 is SASEGT. V lost 6 bases to trimming and J lost 1 base, with 16 bases between them. The CDR3 is made up of 16 amino acids. The CDR3 DNA reads as TGTGCCAGCAGACCATGCAGGGGACCGAGCAATCAGCCCCAGCATTTT. Encoded protein: CASRPCRGPSNQPQHF.

This clonotype occurred a few times. V and J are TRBV12-3 or TRBV12-4 and TRBJ2-1, with no clear D. The CDR3 totals 12 residues. Trimming took off 2 bases at V and 13 bases at J, with 12 bases between the two ends. CDR3 loop: CASSLLTLEQFF. The CDR3 DNA reads as TGTGCCAGCAGTTTATTGACCCTTGAACAGTTCTTC.

A word on this clonotype: One end of the junction fails to match germline, which may point to a read error. This chain links TRBV29-1 with TRBJ2-1; D unclear. The CDR3 totals 11 residues. Per germline, CDR1 SQVTM and CDR2 ANQGSEA. CDR3 loop: CSPRLDNEQSF. Here the CDR3 DNA reads TGCAGCCCCCGGCTAGACAATGAGCAATCCTTC.

Note on this clonotype: Relative to the germline gene, one junction end is altered; a read error may explain this. This chain connects TRBV6-5 to TRBJ1-5; D perhaps matches TRBD1 (6 bases). The length of the CDR3 is 14 residues. The germline gives CDR1 MNHEY, CDR2 SVGAGI. CDR3 residues: CASRTVGFNQPQHF. The CDR3 DNA reads as TGCGCCAGCAGGACAGTGGGCTTTAATCAGCCCCAGCATTTT.

About this clonotype itself: It may be a read error: a sequence one base away is much more abundant. The chain uses TRBV28 and TRBJ2-1, with TRBD2 identical over 11 bases. The end of the DNA fits TRBJ2-7 better, so the J call may be wrong. The CDR3 is made up of 16 amino acids. Germline CDR1 reads MDHEN; CDR2 reads SYDVKM. Here the CDR3 reads CASSPTGTSGYDEQYF. CDR3 in DNA: TGTGCCAGCAGTCCCACCGGGACTAGCGGTTACGATGAGCAGTACTTC.

Worth noting for this clonotype: A much larger clone lies one base from this, so it may be a read error. The V call is TRBV28, the J call TRBJ1-1; perhaps TRBD1 as D (5 bases). The germline V gene has CDR1 MDHEN and CDR2 SYDVKM. The CDR3 extends over 11 amino acids. V was trimmed by 6 bases and J by 11 bases, leaving 13 bases between them. Written as DNA, the CDR3 is TGTGCCAGCAGCCGGGGCCGCGTGGCTTTCTTT. Translated: CASSRGRVAFF.

Of note for this clonotype: A junction boundary mismatches the germline segment, possibly from a read error. The J gene is TRBJ2-6, the V gene TRBV30; 8 bases fit TRBD1. Germline-derived CDR1 and CDR2 are GTSNPN and SVGIG (reference sequence). This CDR3 has 16 residues. CDR3 loop: CAGRDRTPAGANVPTF. The CDR3 bases are TGTGCCGGAAGGGACAGGACACCCGCTGGGGCCAACGTCCCGACTTTC.